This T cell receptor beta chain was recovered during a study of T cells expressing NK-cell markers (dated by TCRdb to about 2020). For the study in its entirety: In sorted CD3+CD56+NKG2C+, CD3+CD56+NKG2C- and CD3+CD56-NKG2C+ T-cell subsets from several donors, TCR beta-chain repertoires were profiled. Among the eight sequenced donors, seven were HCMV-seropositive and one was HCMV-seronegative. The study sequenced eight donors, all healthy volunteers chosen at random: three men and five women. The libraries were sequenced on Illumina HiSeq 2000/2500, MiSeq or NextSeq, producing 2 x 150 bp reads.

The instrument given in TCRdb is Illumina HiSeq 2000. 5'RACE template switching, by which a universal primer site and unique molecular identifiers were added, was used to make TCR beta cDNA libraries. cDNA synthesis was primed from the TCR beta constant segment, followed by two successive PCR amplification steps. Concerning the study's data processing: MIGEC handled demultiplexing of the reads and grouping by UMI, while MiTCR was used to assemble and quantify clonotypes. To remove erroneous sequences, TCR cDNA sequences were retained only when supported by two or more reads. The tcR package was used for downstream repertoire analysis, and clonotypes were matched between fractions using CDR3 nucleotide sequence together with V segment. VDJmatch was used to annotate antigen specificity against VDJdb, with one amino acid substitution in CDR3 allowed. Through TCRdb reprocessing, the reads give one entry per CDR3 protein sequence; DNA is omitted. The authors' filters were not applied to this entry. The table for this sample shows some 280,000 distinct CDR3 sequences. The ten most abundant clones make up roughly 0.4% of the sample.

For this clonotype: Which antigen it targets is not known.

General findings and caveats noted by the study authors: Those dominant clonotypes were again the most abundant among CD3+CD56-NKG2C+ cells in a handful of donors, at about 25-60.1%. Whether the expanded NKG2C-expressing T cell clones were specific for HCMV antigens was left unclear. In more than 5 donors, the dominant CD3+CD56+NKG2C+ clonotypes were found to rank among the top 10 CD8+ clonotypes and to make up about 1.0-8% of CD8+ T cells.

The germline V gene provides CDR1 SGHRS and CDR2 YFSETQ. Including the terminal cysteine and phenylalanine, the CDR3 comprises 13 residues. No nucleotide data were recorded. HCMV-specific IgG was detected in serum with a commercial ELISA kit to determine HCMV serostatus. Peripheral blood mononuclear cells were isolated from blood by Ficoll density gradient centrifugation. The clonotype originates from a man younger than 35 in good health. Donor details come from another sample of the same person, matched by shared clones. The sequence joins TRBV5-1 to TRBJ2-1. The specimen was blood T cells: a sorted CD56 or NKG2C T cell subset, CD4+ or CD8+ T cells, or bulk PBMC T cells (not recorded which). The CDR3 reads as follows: CASSLVLHNEQFF. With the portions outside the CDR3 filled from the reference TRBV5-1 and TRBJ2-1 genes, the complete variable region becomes KAGVTQTPRYLIKTRGQQVTLSCSPISGHRSVSWYQQTPGQGLQFLFEYFSETQRNKGNFPGRFSGRQFSNSRSEMNVSTLELGDSALYLCASSLVLHNEQFFGPGTRLTVL.